This T cell receptor beta chain comes out of a study of OX40 agonist ivuxolimab in advanced cancers. General study findings and limits: Patients who responded partially at 0.1-3.0 mg/kg showed clonal expansion ranking among the lowest.

CDR3 length equals 14 residues. V was trimmed by 3 bases and J by 3 bases, leaving 9 bases between them. Per germline, CDR1 SGHRS and CDR2 YFSETQ. TCRdb keeps only in-frame clones here, not all; method: immunoSEQ multiplex PCR. The table shows 72,000 or so clones, with about 91% occurring only once. Worth noting for this clone: What it binds is unknown.

Sequences were derived from CD4+ or CD8+ T cells sorted from blood, sampled in a trial of the OX40 agonist ivuxolimab. The J gene is TRBJ2-2, the V gene TRBV5-1; D is possibly TRBD1 (6 bases). This clonotype was sampled from an adult with an advanced solid tumor such as melanoma, head and neck, liver or kidney cancer. The DNA for the CDR3 is TGCGCCAGCAGCTGGGGGCTAGACACCGGGGAGCTGTTTTTT. Protein: CASSWGLDTGELFF.